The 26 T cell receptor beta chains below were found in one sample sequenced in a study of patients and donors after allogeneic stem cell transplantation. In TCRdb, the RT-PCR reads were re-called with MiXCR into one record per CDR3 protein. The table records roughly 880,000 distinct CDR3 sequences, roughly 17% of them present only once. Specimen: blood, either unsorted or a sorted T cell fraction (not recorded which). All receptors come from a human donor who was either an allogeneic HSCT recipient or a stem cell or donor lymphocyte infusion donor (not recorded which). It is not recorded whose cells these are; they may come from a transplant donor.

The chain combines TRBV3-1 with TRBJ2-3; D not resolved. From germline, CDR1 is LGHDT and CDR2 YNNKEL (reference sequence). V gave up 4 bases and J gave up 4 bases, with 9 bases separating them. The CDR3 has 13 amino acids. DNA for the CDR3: TGTGCCAGCAGCCTCATAAGATCAGATACGCAGTATTTT. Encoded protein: CASSLIRSDTQYF.

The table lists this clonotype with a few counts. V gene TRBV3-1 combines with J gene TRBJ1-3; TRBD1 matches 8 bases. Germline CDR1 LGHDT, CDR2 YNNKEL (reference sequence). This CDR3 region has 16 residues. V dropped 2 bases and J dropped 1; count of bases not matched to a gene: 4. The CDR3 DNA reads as TGTGCCAGCAGCCAACGCGACAGGGGTTCTGGAAACACCATATATTTT. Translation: CASSQRDRGSGNTIYF.

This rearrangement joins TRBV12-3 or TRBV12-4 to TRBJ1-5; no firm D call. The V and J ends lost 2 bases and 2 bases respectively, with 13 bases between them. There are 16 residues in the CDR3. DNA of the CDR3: TGTGCCAGCAGTTTATCGTCTCCTGGGGGCAATCAGCCCCAGCATTTT. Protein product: CASSLSSPGGNQPQHF.

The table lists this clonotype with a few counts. The CDR3 sequence is CASSLAPGKKGTGELFF. As DNA, the CDR3 is TGTGCCAGCAGCTTGGCGCCGGGAAAAAAGGGGACCGGGGAGCTGTTTTTT. The chain employs TRBV5-6 and TRBJ2-2, with D perhaps assigned TRBD1 or TRBD2 (5 bases each). The ends were cut back, 0 bases at V and 5 bases at J, with 17 bases in the middle. This CDR3 spans 17 amino acids. Germline lookup yields CDR1 SGHDT and CDR2 YYEEEE.

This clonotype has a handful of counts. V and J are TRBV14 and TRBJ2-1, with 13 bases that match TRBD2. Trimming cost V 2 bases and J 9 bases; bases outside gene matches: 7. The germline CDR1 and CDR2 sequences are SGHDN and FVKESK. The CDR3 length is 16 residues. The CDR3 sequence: CASSQLTSGGAVEQFF. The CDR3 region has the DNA TGTGCCAGCAGCCAACTTACTAGCGGGGGGGCCGTTGAGCAGTTCTTC.

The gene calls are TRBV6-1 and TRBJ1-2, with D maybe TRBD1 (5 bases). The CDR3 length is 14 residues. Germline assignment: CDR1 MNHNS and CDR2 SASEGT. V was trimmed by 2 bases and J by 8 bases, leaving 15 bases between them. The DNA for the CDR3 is TGTGCCAGCAGTGAACTTAGGTGGGGGAGCGGCTACACCTTC. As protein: CASSELRWGSGYTF.

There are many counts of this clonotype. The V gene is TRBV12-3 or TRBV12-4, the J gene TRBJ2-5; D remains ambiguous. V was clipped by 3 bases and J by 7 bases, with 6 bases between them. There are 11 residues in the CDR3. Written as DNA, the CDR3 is TGTGCCAGCAGTTTTCTTGGGACCCAGTACTTC. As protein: CASSFLGTQYF.

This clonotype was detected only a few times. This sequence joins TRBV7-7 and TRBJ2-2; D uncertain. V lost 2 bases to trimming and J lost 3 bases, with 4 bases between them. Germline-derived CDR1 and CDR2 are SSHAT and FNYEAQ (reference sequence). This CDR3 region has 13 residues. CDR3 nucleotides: TGTGCCAGCAGCTTATATGACACCGGGGAGCTGTTTTTT. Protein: CASSLYDTGELFF.

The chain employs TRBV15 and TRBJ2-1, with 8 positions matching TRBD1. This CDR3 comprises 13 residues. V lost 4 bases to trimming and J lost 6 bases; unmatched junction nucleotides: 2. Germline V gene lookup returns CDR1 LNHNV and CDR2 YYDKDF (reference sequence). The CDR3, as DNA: TGTGCCACCAGCATGACAGGGGTCAATGAGCAGTTCTTC. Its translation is CATSMTGVNEQFF.

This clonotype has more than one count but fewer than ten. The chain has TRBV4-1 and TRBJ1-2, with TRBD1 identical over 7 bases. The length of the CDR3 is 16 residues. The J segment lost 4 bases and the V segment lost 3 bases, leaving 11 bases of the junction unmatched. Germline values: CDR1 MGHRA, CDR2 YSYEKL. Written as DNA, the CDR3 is TGCGCCAGCAGCCACCTGCCACAGGGGCTGCTCTATGGCTACACCTTC. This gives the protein CASSHLPQGLLYGYTF.

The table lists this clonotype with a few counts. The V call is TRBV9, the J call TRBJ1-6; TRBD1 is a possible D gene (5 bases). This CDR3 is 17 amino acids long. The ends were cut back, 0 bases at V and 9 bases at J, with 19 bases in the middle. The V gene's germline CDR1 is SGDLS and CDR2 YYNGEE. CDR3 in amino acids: CASSVESGPGVRSPLHF. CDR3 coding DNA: TGTGCCAGCAGCGTAGAATCGGGGCCGGGGGTTCGTTCACCCCTCCACTTT.

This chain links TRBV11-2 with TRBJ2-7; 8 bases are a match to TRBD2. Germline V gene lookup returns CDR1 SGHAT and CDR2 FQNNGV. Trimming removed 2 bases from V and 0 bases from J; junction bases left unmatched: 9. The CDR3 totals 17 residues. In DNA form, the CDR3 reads TGTGCCAGCAGCTTAAGGGGCCTAGCGGGTCCCTCCTACGAGCAGTACTTC. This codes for CASSLRGLAGPSYEQYF.

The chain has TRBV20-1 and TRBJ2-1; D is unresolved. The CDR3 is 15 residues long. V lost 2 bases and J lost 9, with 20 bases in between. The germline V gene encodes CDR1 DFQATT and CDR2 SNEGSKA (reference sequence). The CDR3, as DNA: TGCAGTGCTAGATCCCCCAATCTGGGAAACGGTGAGCAGTTCTTC. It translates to CSARSPNLGNGEQFF.

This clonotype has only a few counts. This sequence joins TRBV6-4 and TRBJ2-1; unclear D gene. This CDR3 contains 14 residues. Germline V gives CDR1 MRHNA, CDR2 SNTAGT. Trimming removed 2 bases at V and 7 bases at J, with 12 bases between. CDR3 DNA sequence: TGTGCCAGCAGTGACGATCGCGTCTCGAATGAGCAGTTCTTC. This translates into CASSDDRVSNEQFF.

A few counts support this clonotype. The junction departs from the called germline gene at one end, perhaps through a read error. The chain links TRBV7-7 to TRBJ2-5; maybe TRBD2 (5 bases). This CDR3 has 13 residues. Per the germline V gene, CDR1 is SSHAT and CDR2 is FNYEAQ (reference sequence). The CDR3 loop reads CASSSDYRETQYF. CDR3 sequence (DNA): TGTGCTAGCAGCTCAGACTATAGAGAGACCCAGTACTTC.

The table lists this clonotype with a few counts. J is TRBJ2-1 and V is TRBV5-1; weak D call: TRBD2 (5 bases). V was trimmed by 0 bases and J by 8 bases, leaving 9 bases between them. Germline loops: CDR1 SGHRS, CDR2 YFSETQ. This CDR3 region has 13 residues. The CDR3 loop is CASSLAAGYEQFF. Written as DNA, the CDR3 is TGCGCCAGCAGCTTGGCCGCGGGCTATGAGCAGTTCTTC.

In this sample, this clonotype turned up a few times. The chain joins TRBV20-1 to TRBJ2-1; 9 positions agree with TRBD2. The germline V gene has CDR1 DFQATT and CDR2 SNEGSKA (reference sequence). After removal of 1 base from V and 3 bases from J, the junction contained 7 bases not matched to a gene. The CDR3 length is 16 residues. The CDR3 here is CSARGVEREDYNEQFF. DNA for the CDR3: TGCAGTGCTAGAGGGGTCGAGCGGGAGGACTACAATGAGCAGTTCTTC.

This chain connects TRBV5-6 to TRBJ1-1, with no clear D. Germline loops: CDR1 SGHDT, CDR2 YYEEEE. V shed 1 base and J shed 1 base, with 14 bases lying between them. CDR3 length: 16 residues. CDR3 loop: CASSLLGPQTNTEAFF. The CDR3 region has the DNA TGTGCCAGCAGCTTGCTCGGGCCTCAGACGAACACTGAAGCTTTCTTT.

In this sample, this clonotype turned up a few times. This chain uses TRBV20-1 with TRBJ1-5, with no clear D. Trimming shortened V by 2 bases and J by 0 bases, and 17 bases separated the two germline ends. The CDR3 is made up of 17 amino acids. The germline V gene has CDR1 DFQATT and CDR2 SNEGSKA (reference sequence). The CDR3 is CSARYSGSNYSNQPQHF. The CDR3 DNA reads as TGCAGTGCTAGATATTCGGGCAGTAATTATAGCAATCAGCCCCAGCATTTT.

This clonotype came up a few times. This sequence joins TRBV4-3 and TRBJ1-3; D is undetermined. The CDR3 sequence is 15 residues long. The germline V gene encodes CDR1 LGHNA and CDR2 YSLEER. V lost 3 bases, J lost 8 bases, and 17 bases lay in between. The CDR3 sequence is CASSHNSFQRDTIYF. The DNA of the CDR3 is TGCGCCAGCAGCCACAACTCCTTCCAACGGGACACCATATATTTT.

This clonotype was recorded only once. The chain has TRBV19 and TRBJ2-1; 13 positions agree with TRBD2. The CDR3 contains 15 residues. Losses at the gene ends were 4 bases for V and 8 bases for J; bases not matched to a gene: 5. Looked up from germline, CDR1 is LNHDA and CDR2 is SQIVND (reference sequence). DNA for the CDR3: TGTGCCAGTAGTAAACCGGGACTAGCGGGACATGAGCAGTTCTTC. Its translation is CASSKPGLAGHEQFF. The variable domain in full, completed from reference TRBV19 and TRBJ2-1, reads DGGITQSPKYLFRKEGQNVTLSCEQNLNHDAMYWYRQDPGQGLRLIYYSQIVNDFQKGDIAEGYSVSREKKESFPLTVTSAQKNPTAFYLCASSKPGLAGHEQFFGPGTRLTVL.

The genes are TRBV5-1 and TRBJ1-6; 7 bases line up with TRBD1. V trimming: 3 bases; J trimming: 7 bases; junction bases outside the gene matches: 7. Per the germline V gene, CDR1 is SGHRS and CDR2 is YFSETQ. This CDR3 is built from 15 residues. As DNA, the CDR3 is TGCGCCAGCAGCTCTGGACAGGTCCAAAATTCACCCCTCCACTTT. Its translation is CASSSGQVQNSPLHF.

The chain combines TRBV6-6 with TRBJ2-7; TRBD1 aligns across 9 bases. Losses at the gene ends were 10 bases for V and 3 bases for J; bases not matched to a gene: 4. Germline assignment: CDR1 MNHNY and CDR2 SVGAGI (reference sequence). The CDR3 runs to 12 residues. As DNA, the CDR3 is TGTGCCACGGAGGGACAGGGCTACGAGCAGTACTTC. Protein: CATEGQGYEQYF.

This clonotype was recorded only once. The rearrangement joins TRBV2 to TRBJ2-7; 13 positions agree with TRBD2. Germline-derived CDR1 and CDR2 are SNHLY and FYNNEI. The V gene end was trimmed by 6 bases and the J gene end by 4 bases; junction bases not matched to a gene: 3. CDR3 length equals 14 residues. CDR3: CASSGTSGKYEQYF. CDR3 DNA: TGTGCCAGCAGCGGGACTAGCGGGAAATACGAGCAGTACTTC.

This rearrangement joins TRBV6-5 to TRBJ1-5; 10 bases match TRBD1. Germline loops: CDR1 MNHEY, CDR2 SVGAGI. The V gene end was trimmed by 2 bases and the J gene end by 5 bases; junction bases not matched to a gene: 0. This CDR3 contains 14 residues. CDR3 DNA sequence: TGTGCCAGCAGTTACGGGACAGGGGATCAGCCCCAGCATTTT. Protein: CASSYGTGDQPQHF.

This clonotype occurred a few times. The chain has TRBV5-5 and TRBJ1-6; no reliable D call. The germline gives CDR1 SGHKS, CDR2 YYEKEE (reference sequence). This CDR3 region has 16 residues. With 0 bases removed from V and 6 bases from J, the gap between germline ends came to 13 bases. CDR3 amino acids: CASSLGVKMVNSPLHF. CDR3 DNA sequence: TGTGCCAGCAGCTTGGGCGTGAAAATGGTTAATTCACCCCTCCACTTT.